This T cell receptor beta chain was obtained from a study of shared clonotypes between healthy human individuals. Study-wide points: Tissues were not sampled, only blood, and their repertoires likely differ.

Naive CD8 isolation took CD45RO-negative cells positively selected for CCR7 and excluded terminally differentiated effector memory CD45RA+ cells. Genomic DNA of every subset was divided equally among multiple immunoSEQ plates. The sorted-subset replicate PCRs were given about 200 ng DNA, which is 25,000 to 35,000 T cell genomes. Repertoires were generated with immunoSEQ multiplex PCR, while TCRdb's copy carries only in-frame clones and drops some. The table includes about 1,900,000 clones, over 85% detected once. For this clone: Its antigen is undetermined.

In germline, CDR1 is LGHNA, CDR2 YSLEER. This CDR3 contains 16 residues. Trimming at V came to 0 bases and at J to 7 bases, leaving 5 bases not matched to a gene. The material sequenced was naive CD8+ T cells sorted from blood. V usage is TRBV4-3 and J usage is TRBJ2-2; TRBD2 matches at 10 bases. The sequence came from a young man in good health. CDR3 bases: TGCGCCAGCAGCCAAGATCTAGCGGGAGAGCGCGGGGAGCTGTTTTTT. Its translation: CASSQDLAGERGELFF.